This T cell receptor (beta chain) was found in a study of T cell changes during pregnancy in multiple sclerosis. Clones were read by immunoSEQ multiplex PCR, and TCRdb kept only the in-frame ones, dropping some. The sample consists of about 36,000 clones, over 80% of them appearing once. The CDR3 consists of 14 residues. Germline V gene data show CDR1 as LGHNT and CDR2 as FRNRAP. V was pared by 6 bases and J by 10 bases, with 16 bases between. The clonotype was recovered from a female donor with multiple sclerosis, enrolled in a pregnancy study. The genes are TRBV12-5 and TRBJ1-6; D unresolved. The specimen sequenced was PBMCs (not recorded whether the cells were cultured). CDR3: CASGWGVGWSPLHF. The CDR3 DNA reads TGTGCTAGTGGCTGGGGAGTGGGCTGGTCACCCCTCCACTTT.